One sample yielded the 22 T cell receptor beta chains listed below, sequenced in a study of regulatory T cells in long-lasting Graves disease. Sequencing libraries for TCR beta were prepared with iRepertoire HTBI primers and Arm-PCR of CDR3 regions. TCRdb reanalysed the multiplex PCR reads using MiXCR and keeps one entry per CDR3 protein. The sample lists roughly 500,000 distinct CDR3 sequences, 22% occurring once. Described time point: persistent/refractory GD, antithyroid drugs over 5 years with positive TRAb. RNA from PBMCs was the source of the TCR library. The material was peripheral blood mononuclear cells (PBMCs), obtained when the disease was refractory, from a patient treated with antithyroid drugs. These receptors all come from a female donor with Graves disease.

The chain combines TRBV28 with TRBJ2-1; tentatively, D is TRBD1 or TRBD2 (5 bases each). The CDR3 spans 15 residues. V was pared by 6 bases and J by 4 bases, with 16 bases between. CDR1 MDHEN and CDR2 SYDVKM come from the germline V gene. The CDR3 reads CASRLRGGIYNEQFF. In DNA form, the CDR3 reads TGTGCCAGCAGGCTCCGTGGGGGTATTTACAATGAGCAGTTCTTC.

This clonotype has at least ten counts. The V gene is TRBV28, the J gene TRBJ1-2; possible D gene TRBD1, 5 bases. This CDR3 spans 12 amino acids. With 7 bases removed from V and 7 bases from J, the gap between germline ends came to 13 bases. CDR1 is MDHEN and CDR2 is SYDVKM in the germline V gene. The CDR3 coding sequence is TGTGCCAGCACCACCGAGGGGCGTGGCTACACCTTC. It encodes CASTTEGRGYTF.

Ten or more counts support this clonotype. The chain has TRBV2 and TRBJ1-1; the match to TRBD1 covers 7 bases. The CDR3 totals 14 residues. The V and J ends lost 7 bases and 0 bases, in that order; junction bases with no gene match: 5. Germline CDR1 is SNHLY and CDR2 is FYNNEI. In DNA form, the CDR3 reads TGTGCCAGCACCCCGACAGGGTTGAACACTGAAGCTTTCTTT. This codes for CASTPTGLNTEAFF. Filled out from reference TRBV2 and TRBJ1-1, the complete variable domain reads EPEVTQTPSHQVTQMGQEVILRCVPISNHLYFYWYRQILGQKVEFLVSFYNNEISEKSEIFDDQFSVERPDGSNFTLKIRSTKLEDSAMYFCASTPTGLNTEAFFGQGTRLTVV.

This clonotype has just a few counts. V usage is TRBV20-1 and J usage is TRBJ2-7; D might be TRBD1 or TRBD2, each matching 6 bases. Trimming stripped 4 bases from V and 7 bases from J, with 14 bases between. The CDR3 is 12 amino acids. The germline V gene encodes CDR1 DFQATT and CDR2 SNEGSKA (reference sequence). The CDR3 spells CSATRGGREQYF. Written as DNA, the CDR3 is TGCAGTGCTACCCGAGGGGGGCGAGAGCAGTACTTC.

The chain joins TRBV19 to TRBJ2-2; 9 bases align to TRBD1. The V and J ends lost 3 bases and 4 bases, in that order; junction bases with no gene match: 6. Germline V gene sequence: CDR1 LNHDA, CDR2 SQIVND (reference sequence). The CDR3 contains 16 residues. The CDR3 is CASSMGTGIITGELFF. For the CDR3, the DNA is TGTGCCAGTAGTATGGGGACAGGGATTATCACCGGGGAGCTGTTTTTT.

This clonotype was seen ten or more times. The rearrangement links TRBV7-9 to TRBJ1-4; 10 nucleotides align to TRBD1. CDR3 length: 14 amino acids. In germline, CDR1 is SEHNR, CDR2 FQNEAQ (reference sequence). J was trimmed by 8 bases and V by 4 bases; bases with no gene match: 4. Here the CDR3 reads CASSSDRGNEKLFF. DNA for the CDR3: TGTGCCAGCAGCTCGGACAGGGGGAACGAAAAACTGTTTTTT.

This clonotype was seen a handful of times. The junction shows a germline mismatch at one end, possibly a read error. This chain uses TRBV29-1 with TRBJ2-7; 7 bases fit TRBD2. The CDR3 runs 14 residues. Germline CDR1 reads SQVTM; CDR2 reads ANQGSEA. CDR3 in amino acids: CSVQERDKAYEQYF. Written as DNA, the CDR3 is TGCAGCGTTCAAGAGCGGGATAAGGCTTACGAGCAGTACTTC.

There are many counts of this clonotype. V is TRBV15 and J is TRBJ1-1; 9 nucleotides line up with TRBD1. Germline CDR1 is LNHNV and CDR2 is YYDKDF (reference sequence). Trimming removed 3 bases from V and 6 bases from J; junction bases left unmatched: 11. CDR3 length equals 16 residues. The chain's CDR3 is CATSSTGTGPRAEAFF. Here the CDR3 DNA reads TGTGCCACCAGCAGCACCGGGACAGGGCCGAGGGCTGAAGCTTTCTTT.

The genes are TRBV6-1 and TRBJ1-1, with D maybe TRBD1 (6 bases). The CDR3 length is 15 residues. V was clipped by 7 bases and J by 3 bases, with 18 bases between them. CDR1 MNHNS and CDR2 SASEGT come from the germline V gene. The CDR3 spells CASIGAGALDTEAFF. The CDR3 coding sequence is TGTGCCAGCATCGGGGCGGGGGCCCTGGACACTGAAGCTTTCTTT.

This clonotype has a single count. Just one base apart from a much larger clone, this may be a read error. The V and J genes are TRBV15 and TRBJ1-1, with TRBD1 as a possible D gene (5 bases). The length of the CDR3 is 16 residues. The germline V gene encodes CDR1 LNHNV and CDR2 YYDKDF (reference sequence). In DNA form, the CDR3 reads TGTGCCGCCAGCAGAGATGGGGCCCCAGGGCGGTCCGAAGCTTTCTTT. Its translation: CAASRDGAPGRSEAFF. Full variable domain (remainder filled in from reference TRBV15 and TRBJ1-1): DAMVIQNPRYQVTQFGKPVTLSCSQTLNHNVMYWYQQKSSQAPKLLFHYYDKDFNNEADTPDNFQSRRPNTSFCFLDIRSPGLGDTAMYLCAASRDGAPGRSEAFFGQGTRLTVV.

This clonotype was detected many times. The chain recombines TRBV6-5 with TRBJ1-1; 11 nucleotides match TRBD1. Germline assignment: CDR1 MNHEY and CDR2 SVGAGI. V lost 4 bases and J lost 3; bases outside the gene matches: 1. The length of the CDR3 is 14 residues. CDR3 coding DNA: TGTGCCAGCAGTTGGGGACAGGGGGACACTGAAGCTTTCTTT. This encodes CASSWGQGDTEAFF.

This chain uses TRBV4-2 with TRBJ2-7, with D perhaps TRBD1 or TRBD2 (6 bases each). The V end was cut by 1 base, the J end by 5 bases, with 18 bases between. Germline CDR1 reads LGHNA; CDR2 reads YNFKEQ. The CDR3 has 16 residues. CDR3 sequence reads: CASSQAGAPSAHEQYF. In nucleotides, the CDR3 is TGTGCCAGCAGCCAAGCGGGGGCTCCTTCGGCTCACGAGCAGTACTTC.

This clonotype was seen a handful of times. The chain joins TRBV6-1 to TRBJ1-3; D possibly corresponds to TRBD1 (5 bases). Trimming left V 8 bases short and J 0 bases short, with 5 bases between. The germline V gene has CDR1 MNHNS and CDR2 SASEGT. This CDR3 spans 12 amino acids. CDR3 sequence: CASGGSGNTIYF. The CDR3 nucleotides are TGTGCCAGCGGGGGCTCTGGAAACACCATATATTTT.

This clonotype was recorded at least ten times. The rearrangement links TRBV28 to TRBJ1-5; 9 nucleotides align to TRBD1. The CDR3 runs 18 residues. Germline V lookup: CDR1 MDHEN, CDR2 SYDVKM. Unmatched junction bases numbered 11, after V lost 2 bases and J lost 3 bases. CDR3 in amino acids: CASSLGRGTGLLNQPQHF. The CDR3 coding sequence is TGTGCCAGCAGTTTAGGACGGGGGACAGGGCTACTCAATCAGCCCCAGCATTTT. The whole variable domain, remainder taken from reference TRBV28 and TRBJ1-5, is DVKVTQSSRYLVKRTGEKVFLECVQDMDHENMFWYRQDPGLGLRLIYFSYDVKMKEKGDIPEGYSVSREKKERFSLILESASTNQTSMYLCASSLGRGTGLLNQPQHFGDGTRLSIL.

The chain has TRBV7-2 and TRBJ2-1; 8 bases fit TRBD2. The CDR3 is made up of 17 amino acids. J was trimmed by 0 bases and V by 8 bases; bases with no gene match: 12. CDR1 is SGHTA and CDR2 is FQGNSA in the germline V gene. CDR3 protein: CASSRGAGAISYNEQFF. CDR3 nucleotides: TGTGCCAGCTCGCGGGGGGCGGGAGCGATCTCCTACAATGAGCAGTTCTTC.

The chain couples TRBV6-2 or TRBV6-3 to TRBJ2-5, with TRBD1 matching 8 bases. This CDR3 spans 13 amino acids. Germline assignment: CDR1 MNHEY and CDR2 SVGEGT. V shed 10 bases and J 4 bases; nucleotides not matched to a gene: 8. This chain's CDR3 is CATPDRVGETQYF. CDR3 nucleotides: TGTGCCACCCCGGACAGGGTCGGAGAGACCCAGTACTTC.

The chain uses TRBV6-9 and TRBJ1-5; weak D call: TRBD1 (6 bases). Trimming took 6 bases from V and 6 from J, leaving 12 bases between them. The CDR3 contains 13 residues. Germline CDR1 and CDR2: MNHGY and SVAAGI. CDR3 sequence (DNA): TGTGCCAGCAGCCCTAGGGGGACTCAGCCCCAGCATTTT. Translation gives CASSPRGTQPQHF.

This chain links TRBV20-1 with TRBJ1-5; 9 nucleotides align to TRBD1. Losses at the gene ends were 2 bases for V and 0 bases for J; bases not matched to a gene: 8. Looked up from germline, CDR1 is DFQATT and CDR2 is SNEGSKA (reference sequence). The CDR3 runs 17 residues. The DNA for the CDR3 is TGCAGTGCTAGAATTCGGACAGGGGTTAATAGCAATCAGCCCCAGCATTTT. Encoded protein: CSARIRTGVNSNQPQHF.

At least ten counts were recorded for this clonotype. J is TRBJ2-5 and V is TRBV6-1, with D uncertain. Germline CDR1 MNHNS, CDR2 SASEGT. The CDR3 extends over 12 amino acids. The V end lost 5 bases, the J end lost 5 bases, and 9 bases lay between the germline ends. CDR3 DNA sequence: TGTGCCAGCAGTACCCCGCCGGAGACCCAGTACTTC. As protein: CASSTPPETQYF.

This chain uses TRBV6-1 with TRBJ2-5; D gene unclear. CDR3 size: 14 residues. From germline, CDR1 is MNHNS and CDR2 SASEGT. V dropped 5 bases and J dropped 2 bases, with 12 bases sitting between them. The CDR3 protein is CASSKRGEQETQYF. For the CDR3, the DNA is TGTGCCAGCAGTAAACGTGGAGAACAAGAGACCCAGTACTTC.

This clonotype was detected only a few times. V is TRBV5-1 and J is TRBJ2-2; 8 nucleotides match TRBD2. With V trimmed by 2 bases and J by 4 bases, 16 bases remained unmatched. There are 19 residues in the CDR3. The germline CDR1 and CDR2 sequences are SGHRS and YFSETQ. CDR3 sequence (DNA): TGCGCCAGCAGCTTCCTAACCCTAAAGGCGGGGGGCCTCACCGGGGAGCTGTTTTTT. It encodes CASSFLTLKAGGLTGELFF.

A note on this clonotype: Being one base from a much bigger clone, this may be a read error. The chain recombines TRBV28 with TRBJ2-7, with a tentative D call TRBD1 (5 bases). The CDR3 loop spans 15 amino acids. The germline CDR1 and CDR2 sequences are MDHEN and SYDVKM. Trimming pared 5 bases from V and 2 bases from J, leaving 16 bases between. Here the CDR3 reads CASSAGAGPPYEQYF. Written as DNA, the CDR3 is TGTGCCAGCAGTGCTGGGGCAGGACCCCCCTACGAGCAGTACTTC.